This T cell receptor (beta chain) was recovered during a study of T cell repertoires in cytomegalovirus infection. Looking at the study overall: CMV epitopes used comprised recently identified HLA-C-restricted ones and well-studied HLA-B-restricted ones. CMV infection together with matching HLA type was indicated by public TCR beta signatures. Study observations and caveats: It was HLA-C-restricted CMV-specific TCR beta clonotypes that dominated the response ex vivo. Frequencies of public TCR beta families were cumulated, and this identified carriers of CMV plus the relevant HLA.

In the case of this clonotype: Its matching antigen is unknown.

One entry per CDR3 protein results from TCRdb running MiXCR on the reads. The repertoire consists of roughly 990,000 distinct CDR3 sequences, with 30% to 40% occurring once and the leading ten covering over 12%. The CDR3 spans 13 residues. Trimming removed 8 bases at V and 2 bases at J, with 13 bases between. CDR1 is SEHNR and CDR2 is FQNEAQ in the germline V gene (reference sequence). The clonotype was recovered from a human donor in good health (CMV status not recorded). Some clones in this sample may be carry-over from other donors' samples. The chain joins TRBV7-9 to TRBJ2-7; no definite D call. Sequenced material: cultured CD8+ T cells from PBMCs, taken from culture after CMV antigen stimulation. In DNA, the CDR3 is TGTGCCAGCTGTCCTGCTGGGGCCTACGAGCAGTACTTC. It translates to CASCPAGAYEQYF.